This T cell receptor beta chain originates from a study of STAT5B mutations in CD4+ large granular lymphocyte leukemia. Study outcomes and limitations: Without putative leukemic clones, patient CD4-sorted repertoires remained more clonal than healthy CD4+ repertoires. The CD4+ versus CD8+ T-LGLL clonality difference may reflect limited sample size.

Authors' analysis steps: Lowest detectable productive clonotype frequency was 2.59 x 10-5. Some clones are missing from TCRdb's copy, which holds only in-frame ones; the method was immunoSEQ multiplex PCR. V and J calls and clone size are given by that table; D and trimming were obtained from the DNA. Seen here are about 48,000 clones, about 70% observed once, and the top ten hold approximately 1.5%. The CDR3 consists of 18 residues. Germline assignment: CDR1 SGHDT and CDR2 YYEEEE. The junction had 11 bases not matched to a gene; V was cut back by 0 bases and J by 2 bases. Only one count was recorded for this clone. Its antigen remains unknown.

The chain uses TRBV5-6 and TRBJ2-5, with 9 nucleotides matching TRBD2. This TCR came from a human donor in good health. The material sequenced was CD4+ T cells from blood buffy coats. The CDR3 loop is CASSLAWGRAGGQETQYF. The CDR3 region has the DNA TGTGCCAGCAGCTTGGCCTGGGGTAGGGCGGGAGGGCAAGAGACCCAGTACTTC.